These 28 T cell receptor beta chains came from one sample sequenced in a study of sequential checkpoint blockade in melanoma. TCRdb's table, derived via immunoSEQ multiplex PCR, lists solely in-frame clones and lacks some. Of hundreds of clones detected, 20% to 25% appear once; the ten largest clones hold roughly 18%. Treatment of the sample: randomized to nivolumab then ipilimumab (arm A) or the reverse (arm B). The sample was tumor tissue (inferred from file names), taken from a patient given nivolumab and ipilimumab in sequence. Receptors were obtained from a human donor with melanoma.

This clone is deemed medium-sized. The chain uses TRBV11-3 and TRBJ1-5; D unclear. CDR1 and CDR2 (germline): SGHNT, YENEEA. There are 15 residues in the CDR3. V shed 3 bases and J shed 4 bases, with 13 bases lying between them. DNA of the CDR3: TGTGCCAGCAGCTTCCGTACCTCGAGGAATCAGCCCCAGCATTTT. As protein: CASSFRTSRNQPQHF.

This chain connects TRBV5-1 to TRBJ2-2; TRBD1 might be the D (6 bases). CDR1 is SGHRS, CDR2 YFSETQ, per germline. The CDR3 runs 15 residues. The V end was cut by 0 bases, the J end by 5 bases, with 11 bases between. The CDR3 here is CASSLGQGITGELFF. CDR3 in DNA: TGCGCCAGCAGCTTGGGCCAGGGGATAACCGGGGAGCTGTTTTTT.

In its sample, this clone ranks as medium-sized. The chain carries TRBV9 and TRBJ2-1, with D perhaps matching TRBD1 (5 bases). The CDR3 is 15 amino acids. Trimming took off 6 bases at V and 0 bases at J, with 13 bases between the two ends. Germline assignment: CDR1 SGDLS and CDR2 YYNGEE. The CDR3 region has the DNA TGTGCCAGCACTAGGGCCAGGGACTCCTACAATGAGCAGTTCTTC. Amino acids: CASTRARDSYNEQFF.

This clone rates as large (0.1 to 1%). The chain's CDR3 is CASSLVGGNTEAFF. DNA for the CDR3: TGTGCCAGCAGCTTAGTCGGGGGGAACACTGAAGCTTTCTTT. The chain links TRBV11-3 to TRBJ1-1, with D possibly TRBD1 on 5 matching bases. The CDR3 extends over 14 amino acids. Germline assignment: CDR1 SGHNT and CDR2 YENEEA. Between the trimmed V and J ends, which lost 1 base and 1 base, there was a span of 7 bases.

In its sample, this clone ranks as large. The CDR3 sequence: CASSYDREPNTEAFF. The CDR3 DNA reads TGTGCCAGCAGTTACGACAGGGAACCGAACACTGAAGCTTTCTTT. The chain employs TRBV6-8 and TRBJ1-1, with TRBD1 matching over 7 bases. The CDR3 spans 15 residues. Germline V gene data show CDR1 as MNHGY and CDR2 as SAAAGT. V dropped 2 bases and J dropped 1; count of bases not matched to a gene: 4.

This clone was picked up a small number of times. This chain joins TRBV25-1 and TRBJ2-4, with a tentative D call TRBD1 (6 bases). Trimming pared 3 bases from V and 7 bases from J, leaving 13 bases between. In germline, CDR1 is MGHDK, CDR2 SYGVNS. The CDR3 runs to 14 residues. The CDR3, as DNA: TGTGCCAGCAGTGAGTCAGGGGCAGGGAACATTCAGTACTTC. Its translation is CASSESGAGNIQYF.

This clone is categorized as large (0.1 to 1%). The CDR3 DNA follows: TGTGCCATCAGTGAGTCTGGCGGCTCCTACAATGAGCAGTTCTTC. As protein: CAISESGGSYNEQFF. V is TRBV10-3 and J is TRBJ2-1, with D unresolved. The V and J ends lost 0 bases and 0 bases respectively, with 6 bases between them. This CDR3 contains 15 residues. Germline-derived CDR1 and CDR2 are ENHRY and SYGVKD.

This clone is classed as medium-sized. V usage is TRBV6-8 and J usage is TRBJ1-5; no definite D call. Looked up from germline, CDR1 is MNHGY and CDR2 is SAAAGT. The CDR3 contains 15 residues. V shed 6 bases and J shed 0 bases, with 12 bases lying between them. The CDR3 DNA reads TGTGCCAGCAGCTTAACTTCGGATAGCAATCAGCCCCAGCATTTT. As protein: CASSLTSDSNQPQHF.

In DNA form, the CDR3 reads TGTGCCAGCTGGGTATCTGGAAACACCATATATTTT. Amino acid sequence: CASWVSGNTIYF. This rearrangement joins TRBV28 to TRBJ1-3; D unresolved. V lost 8 bases, J lost 1 base, and 6 bases lay in between. Germline lookup yields CDR1 MDHEN and CDR2 SYDVKM. This CDR3 spans 12 amino acids.

This clone was counted a few times. One end of the junction is discordant with germline, which a read error may explain. The J gene is TRBJ2-7, the V gene TRBV19, with TRBD2 as a possible D gene (5 bases). The germline CDR1 and CDR2 sequences are LNHDA and SQIVND (reference sequence). This CDR3 region has 14 residues. The CDR3 DNA follows: TGTGCCAGTAGTATAGATCTATTGACTAATGAGCTGTACTTC. Translating gives CASSIDLLTNELYF.

This clone was picked up a small number of times. This sequence joins TRBV11-3 and TRBJ2-5, with 7 bases matching TRBD1. Per germline, CDR1 SGHNT and CDR2 YENEEA. The CDR3 contains 16 residues. J gave up 7 bases and V 5 bases, and 16 bases lay outside the gene matches. CDR3 in amino acids: CASSPDQGQIVWTQYF. DNA of the CDR3: TGTGCCAGCAGCCCCGACCAGGGACAGATTGTGTGGACCCAGTACTTC. The full variable domain, completed using reference TRBV11-3 and TRBJ2-5, is EAGVVQSPRYKIIEKKQPVAFWCNPISGHNTLYWYLQNLGQGPELLIRYENEEAVDDSQLPKDRFSAERLKGVDSTLKIQPAELGDSAVYLCASSPDQGQIVWTQYFGPGTRLLVL.

The chain couples TRBV12-2 to TRBJ1-1. TRBV12-2 is designated a pseudogene. The CDR3 totals 14 residues. CDR3 coding DNA: TGTGCCACCGAATCCGGGACGGCGAACACTGAAGCTTTCTTT. Protein sequence: CATESGTANTEAFF.

Judged by abundance, this clone is medium-sized (0.01 to 0.1%). The chain is built from TRBV11-3 and TRBJ2-1; TRBD1 matches 11 bases. The CDR3 has 14 amino acids. V trimming: 5 bases; J trimming: 9 bases; junction bases outside the gene matches: 6. The germline gives CDR1 SGHNT, CDR2 YENEEA. Here the CDR3 DNA reads TGTGCCAGCAGCGCCAGGGACAGGGGGGGTGAGCAGTTCTTC. It translates to CASSARDRGGEQFF. The full variable domain, completed using reference TRBV11-3 and TRBJ2-1, is EAGVVQSPRYKIIEKKQPVAFWCNPISGHNTLYWYLQNLGQGPELLIRYENEEAVDDSQLPKDRFSAERLKGVDSTLKIQPAELGDSAVYLCASSARDRGGEQFFGPGTRLTVL.

The chain uses TRBV4-1 and TRBJ2-1, with D possibly TRBD1 on 6 matching bases. Germline assignment: CDR1 MGHRA and CDR2 YSYEKL. CDR3 length: 15 amino acids. The ends were cut back, 3 bases at V and 5 bases at J, with 14 bases in the middle. CDR3 nucleotides: TGCGCCAGCAGCCACATTTCGACAGGTAACAATGAGCAGTTCTTC. This translates into CASSHISTGNNEQFF.

This chain connects TRBV30 to TRBJ2-3, with unresolved D. Germline V lookup: CDR1 GTSNPN, CDR2 SVGIG (reference sequence). The CDR3 is 11 amino acids. The germline V and J ends were trimmed by 2 bases and 2 bases, with 2 bases remaining between them. CDR3: CAWSFTDTQYF. The CDR3 DNA reads TGTGCCTGGAGTTTCACAGATACGCAGTATTTT. Variable domain in full (rest from reference TRBV30 and TRBJ2-3): SQTIHQWPATLVQPVGSPLSLECTVEGTSNPNLYWYRQAAGRGLQLLFYSVGIGQISSEVPQNLSASRPQDRQFILSSKKLLLSDSGFYLCAWSFTDTQYFGPGTRLTVL.

V and J are TRBV6-8 and TRBJ2-1; D is possibly TRBD1 (7 bases). CDR1 MNHGY and CDR2 SAAAGT come from the germline V gene. The CDR3 runs to 12 residues. V lost 6 bases and J lost 7, with 10 bases in between. The DNA of the CDR3 is TGTGCCAGCAGACCAGGGGGGAATGAGCAGTTCTTC. Translating it yields CASRPGGNEQFF.

V gene TRBV12-5 combines with J gene TRBJ2-5; D might be TRBD1 or TRBD2, each matching 5 bases. The CDR3 contains 12 residues. Germline V gene sequence: CDR1 LGHNT, CDR2 FRNRAP. The V end was cut by 6 bases, the J end by 7 bases, with 12 bases between. The CDR3 sequence is CASGQDGTTQYF. The CDR3 nucleotides read TGTGCTAGTGGCCAAGATGGGACGACCCAGTACTTC.

The chain combines TRBV6-8 with TRBJ2-7, with 12 bases lining up with TRBD1. The CDR3 length is 14 residues. Trimming took 6 bases from V and 12 from J; bases not matched to a gene: 12. Looked up from germline, CDR1 is MNHGY and CDR2 is SAAAGT. The CDR3 DNA sequence: TGTGCCAGCAGAACCCCGGGACAGGGGGCGAGGGGGTACTTC. Protein: CASRTPGQGARGYF.

The chain is built from TRBV29-1 and TRBJ2-7; perhaps TRBD2 as D (6 bases). The CDR3 contains 15 residues. Germline CDR1 SQVTM, CDR2 ANQGSEA. V dropped 0 bases and J dropped 4 bases, with 16 bases sitting between them. The CDR3 DNA is TGCAGCGTTGAAGATCTAGGGTTGGAGGGTTACGAGCAGTACTTC. The encoded protein is CSVEDLGLEGYEQYF.

This clone was counted only a few times. The J gene is TRBJ1-6, the V gene TRBV5-1; unclear D gene. The germline V gene has CDR1 SGHRS and CDR2 YFSETQ. The ends were cut back, 4 bases at V and 0 bases at J, with 11 bases in the middle. This CDR3 is built from 16 residues. CDR3 nucleotides: TGCGCCAGCAGCCTCTCCGGGAGCTCCTATAATTCACCCCTCCACTTT. Translating it yields CASSLSGSSYNSPLHF.

The rearrangement joins TRBV29-1 to TRBJ1-5; the D is unclear. CDR3 length: 12 amino acids. Trimming cost V 7 bases and J 5 bases, with 12 bases left between them. CDR1 is SQVTM and CDR2 is ANQGSEA in the germline V gene. For the CDR3, the DNA is TGCAGCGCCCGGACCGAGGATCAGCCCCAGCATTTT. It codes for CSARTEDQPQHF.

By proportion, this clone is medium-sized. The chain couples TRBV6-8 to TRBJ1-2; 7 bases map to TRBD1. Germline-derived CDR1 and CDR2 are MNHGY and SAAAGT. The V and J ends lost 5 bases and 6 bases, in that order; junction bases with no gene match: 9. The CDR3 spans 14 residues. The CDR3: CASSLQGESHGYTF. The CDR3 region has the DNA TGTGCCAGCAGTCTTCAGGGGGAATCTCATGGCTACACCTTC.

The CDR3 region is CASSAPGGEQFF. The CDR3 DNA sequence: TGTGCCAGCAGCGCCCCCGGTGGGGAGCAGTTCTTC. The rearrangement uses TRBV9 and TRBJ2-1; D is unresolved. In germline, CDR1 is SGDLS, CDR2 YYNGEE. V was cut by 3 bases and J by 10 bases, with 11 bases left in between. CDR3 length: 12 residues.

This clone was observed a few times. J is TRBJ1-5 and V is TRBV6-8; the match to TRBD1 covers 8 bases. The germline V gene has CDR1 MNHGY and CDR2 SAAAGT. The CDR3 consists of 13 residues. The J segment lost 4 bases and the V segment lost 7 bases, leaving 3 bases of the junction unmatched. CDR3 protein: CASTQGANQPQHF. In nucleotides, the CDR3 is TGTGCCAGCACCCAGGGGGCTAATCAGCCCCAGCATTTT.

The genes are TRBV19 and TRBJ2-6; TRBD1 might be the D (6 bases). Germline assignment: CDR1 LNHDA and CDR2 SQIVND (reference sequence). V dropped 4 bases and J dropped 0 bases, with 10 bases sitting between them. This CDR3 has 16 residues. The CDR3 DNA follows: TGTGCCAGTAGTACCTCGACAGGCTCTGGGGCCAACGTCCTGACTTTC. Translating gives CASSTSTGSGANVLTF.

The chain employs TRBV10-2 and TRBJ2-2; D gene unclear. Germline values: CDR1 WSHSY, CDR2 SAAADI. This CDR3 has 13 residues. Deletions cut 6 bases from V and 4 bases from J, with 9 bases between. CDR3 DNA: TGCGCCAGCAGCTGGAGTGGCACCGGGGAGCTGTTTTTT. Protein product: CASSWSGTGELFF.

This clone is large within its sample. The CDR3 coding sequence is TGTGCCAGCAGTCGCGGACTCACCCCAGATACGCAGTATTTT. It is translated as CASSRGLTPDTQYF. The chain couples TRBV11-3 to TRBJ2-3; the D gene is possibly TRBD2 (5 bases). V lost 6 bases, J lost 4 bases, and 14 bases lay in between. The CDR3 extends over 14 amino acids. CDR1 and CDR2 from the germline V gene are SGHNT and YENEEA.

This clone showed up just a few times. V and J are TRBV23-1 and TRBJ1-6; D unclear. TRBV23-1 is an ORF for which the function is uncertain. This CDR3 is 13 amino acids long. Trimming shortened V by 6 bases and J by 9 bases, and 12 bases separated the two germline ends. The CDR3 loop is CASSSLTGSPLHF. CDR3 in DNA: TGCGCCAGCAGCTCACTAACTGGTTCACCCCTCCACTTT.